The entry below gives a single TCR beta chain sequence along with its context. Its antigen has not been determined. No base-level quality is on record; no much larger clone is a single base apart. The donors were healthy, HIV-negative adults with no recently reported acute infections or vaccinations. Every donor was a Caucasian adult residing in Nashville, Tennessee, USA. CD4+ T cells were enriched by magnetic negative selection, after which naive cells were positively selected on CD45RA and the negative fraction was taken as the memory subset. After blood collection by leukapheresis, PBMCs were isolated using Ficoll-Histopaque density gradient centrifugation and then cryopreserved in the vapor phase of liquid nitrogen. Analytical flow cytometry was used to check the purity and quantity of every magnetically sorted T cell population. From each sorted fraction, genomic DNA was isolated and quantified by UV absorbance on a Nanodrop 2000c.

The CDR3, from cysteine to phenylalanine, totals 14 residues. Only the CDR3 DNA stays, 42 bases, in frame from base 1. V ends up 6 bases short and J 2 bases short, with an unmatched junction base count of 5. The germline V gene supplies CDR1 MGHDK and CDR2 SYGVNS. This sample stems from a study of shared clonotypes between healthy human individuals (TCRdb year 2020). Describing the broader study: A couple of women and a few men aged 18 to 49 years were included in the cohort. To increase sequencing depth and limit assay-specific biases, TCR repertoire library preparation and sequencing were carried out by different laboratories using diverse techniques. Per donor, three plates each were used for CD4 naive and CD4 memory, two for CD8 naive, and one for CD8 memory. To estimate repertoire size and how much clonotype sharing occurs between individuals, the study deeply sequenced the blood TCR repertoires of five healthy adults. Between about 0.9 and 9 billion PBMCs per donor were obtained by leukapheresis. Beyond this particular receptor, the publication reports: Higher generation probabilities were observed for clonotypes shared by all four sorted-subset donors than for non-shared clonotypes. Sharing across several donors was observed for around 4.8% of naive CD4, under 4% of naive CD8, 2% to 2.5% of memory CD4, and roughly 0.4% of memory CD8 clonotypes. Pairwise subsampling indicated that sequencing depth was expected to affect the degree of clonotype sharing among donors. Naive subsets generally had larger estimated clonotype richness than memory subsets did. Rarefaction of sorted-subset datasets indicated incomplete sequencing despite the large sequencing depth. Sampling was limited to blood, and TCR repertoires in tissue likely differ from TCR repertoires in blood. Because the study included a small number of donors, the genetic and exposure-history diversity represented was limited.

Using the deep immunoSEQ assay, TCR CDR3 regions were amplified from genomic DNA by multiplex PCR. Extracted genomic DNA from each cell subset was spread evenly across all wells of several immunoSEQ 96-well plates, with each plate serving as a replicate. For sorted subsets, roughly 190 ng of genomic DNA, equivalent to 25,000 to 30,000 T cell genomes, went into each replicate PCR. Purified libraries were quantified with a Qubit 3.0 fluorometer, sized on a Bioanalyzer 2100, and re-quantified with the KAPA Library Quantification kit. Every immunoSEQ 96-well plate was sequenced on a dedicated single-read 150-cycle Illumina NextSeq 550 flow cell. The authors' pipeline ran thus. Because only junctional sequences without quality scores were contained in the immunoSEQ output, filtering matching that applied to full-length reads could not be performed. Sequences were annotated with PyIR, a Python wrapper for IgBLAST v1.9, using IMGT germline references to assign V/J genes and CDR3. Reads were filtered out if the reads had weak V/J assignments (E-value above 1e-6), no CDR3, stop codons, out-of-frame junctions, or ambiguous translated residues. V3J clonotypes were defined as sequences sharing an identical inferred V gene, J gene, and CDR3 amino acid sequence. Percentage overlap between repertoires was computed as shared unique clonotypes divided by the size of the smaller repertoire. Three approaches were used to assess repertoire richness: RTK rarefaction, the Chao1 estimator, and Recon v2.1 estimates of unobserved clonotypes. Generation probabilities for all TCRbeta clonotypes obtained by the gDNA method from a few donors were computed using OLGA. TCRdb mirrors the immuneACCESS table, restricted to in-frame sequences. Some clones are absent from its copies; in checked studies, under half trace to an unresolved V gene, and the reason for the others is unknown. Clonal size and the V and J genes are those of that table, whereas D and trimming came from the DNA. For this sample there are some 1,400,000 clones; approximately 97% appear just once. The ten largest account for 0.95% to 1.5% of the sample.

The source is a man aged 25-40 years in good health. This chain joins TRBV25-1 to TRBJ2-7; a stretch of 9 junction bases matches TRBD1. Sequenced: naive CD4+ T cells sorted from blood. The cell subset or site label here, explained by the study, means: CD45RA+ positively selected. The CDR3 region has the sequence CASRGQGWTYEQYF. DNA sequence: TGTGCCAGCAGGGGACAGGGTTGGACCTACGAGCAGTACTTC.